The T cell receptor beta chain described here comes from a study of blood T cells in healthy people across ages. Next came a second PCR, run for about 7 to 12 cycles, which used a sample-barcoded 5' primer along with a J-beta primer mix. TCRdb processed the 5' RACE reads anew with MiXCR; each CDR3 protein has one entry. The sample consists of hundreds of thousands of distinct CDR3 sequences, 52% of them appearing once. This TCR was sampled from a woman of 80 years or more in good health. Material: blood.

The CDR3 nucleotides read TGTGCCAGCAGTCGACAGGCCGAAGCTTTCTTT. Its translation is CASSRQAEAFF. The chain links TRBV12-3 or TRBV12-4 to TRBJ1-1, with D possibly being TRBD1 (6 bases). The germline V and J ends were trimmed by 5 bases and 8 bases, with 9 bases remaining between them. The CDR3 loop spans 11 amino acids.